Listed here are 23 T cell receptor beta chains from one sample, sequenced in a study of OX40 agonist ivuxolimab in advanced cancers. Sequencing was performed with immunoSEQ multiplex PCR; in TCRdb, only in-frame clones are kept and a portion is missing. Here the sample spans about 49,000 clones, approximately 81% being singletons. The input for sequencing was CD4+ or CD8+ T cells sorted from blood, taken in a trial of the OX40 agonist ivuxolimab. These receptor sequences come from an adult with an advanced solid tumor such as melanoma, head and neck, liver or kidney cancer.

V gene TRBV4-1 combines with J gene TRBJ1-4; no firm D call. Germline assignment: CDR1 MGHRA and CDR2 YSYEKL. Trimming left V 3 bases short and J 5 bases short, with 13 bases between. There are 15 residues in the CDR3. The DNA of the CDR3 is TGCGCCAGCAGCCATGCCGTGGGAGGGAATGAAAAACTGTTTTTT. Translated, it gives CASSHAVGGNEKLFF.

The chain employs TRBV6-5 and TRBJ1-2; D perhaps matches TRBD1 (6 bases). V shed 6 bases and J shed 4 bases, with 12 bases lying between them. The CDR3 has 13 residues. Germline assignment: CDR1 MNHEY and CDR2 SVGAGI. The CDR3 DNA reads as TGTGCCAGCAGCCTCTTGGACAGCTATGGCTACACCTTC. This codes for CASSLLDSYGYTF.

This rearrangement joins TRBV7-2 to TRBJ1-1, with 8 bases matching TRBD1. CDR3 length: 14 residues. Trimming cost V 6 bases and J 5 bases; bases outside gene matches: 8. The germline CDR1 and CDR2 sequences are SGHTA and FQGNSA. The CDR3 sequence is CASSTGQGRTEAFF. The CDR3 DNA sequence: TGTGCCAGCAGTACCGGACAGGGTAGGACTGAAGCTTTCTTT.

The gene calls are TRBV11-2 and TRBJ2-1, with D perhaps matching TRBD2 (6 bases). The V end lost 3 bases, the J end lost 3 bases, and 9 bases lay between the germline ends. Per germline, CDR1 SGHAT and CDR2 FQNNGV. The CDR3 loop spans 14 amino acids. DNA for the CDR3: TGTGCCAGCAGCTTGTTAGCGGTCTACAATGAGCAGTTCTTC. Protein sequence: CASSLLAVYNEQFF.

The CDR3 coding sequence is TGTGCCAGCAGCGTATATGGAGGCAATGAGCAGTTCTTC. It specifies CASSVYGGNEQFF. J is TRBJ2-1 and V is TRBV9, with a tentative D call TRBD2 (5 bases). CDR1 and CDR2 (germline): SGDLS, YYNGEE. The V end was cut by 1 base, the J end by 6 bases, with 8 bases between. The CDR3 extends over 13 amino acids.

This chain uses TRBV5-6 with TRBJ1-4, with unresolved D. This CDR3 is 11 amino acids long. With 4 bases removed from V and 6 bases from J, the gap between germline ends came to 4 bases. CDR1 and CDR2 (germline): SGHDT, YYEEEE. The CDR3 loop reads CASSQDEKLFF. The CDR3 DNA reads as TGTGCCAGCAGCCAAGATGAAAAACTGTTTTTT.

The CDR3 DNA follows: TGTGCCAGCAGCTCGGACAGGGAAAAATACTACGAGCAGTACGTC. Amino acids: CASSSDREKYYEQYV. V is TRBV7-9 and J is TRBJ2-7; 8 nucleotides align to TRBD1. J was trimmed by 3 bases and V by 4 bases; bases with no gene match: 8. This CDR3 comprises 15 residues. Germline V gene sequence: CDR1 SEHNR, CDR2 FQNEAQ (reference sequence).

The CDR3 region has the DNA TGCAGCGTTGAAGAGGGAGGGTCTACCTATGGCTACACCTTC. This codes for CSVEEGGSTYGYTF. V usage is TRBV29-1 and J usage is TRBJ1-2, with D hard to call. This CDR3 comprises 14 residues. Germline V gene lookup returns CDR1 SQVTM and CDR2 ANQGSEA. V was clipped by 0 bases and J by 4 bases, with 12 bases between them.

The CDR3 region has the DNA TGTGCCAGTAGCCTCGGACAGGGGAGTCAGCCCCAGCATTTT. Encoded protein: CASSLGQGSQPQHF. The chain employs TRBV19 and TRBJ1-5; 9 bases fit TRBD1. Germline V gene data show CDR1 as LNHDA and CDR2 as SQIVND (reference sequence). CDR3 length: 14 amino acids. The V and J ends lost 6 bases and 6 bases, in that order; junction bases with no gene match: 6.

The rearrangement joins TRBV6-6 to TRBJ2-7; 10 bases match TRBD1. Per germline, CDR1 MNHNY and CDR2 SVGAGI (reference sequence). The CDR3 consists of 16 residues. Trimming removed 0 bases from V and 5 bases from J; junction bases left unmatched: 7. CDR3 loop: CASSYSRDRGVDEQYV. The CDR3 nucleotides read TGTGCCAGCAGTTACTCCCGGGACAGGGGAGTCGACGAGCAGTACGTC.

Written as DNA, the CDR3 is TGTGCCAGCAGTTTAGGAAGCAATCAGCCCCAGCATTTT. Translation gives CASSLGSNQPQHF. This chain uses TRBV2 with TRBJ1-5; no definite D call. This CDR3 has 13 amino acids. The germline V and J ends were trimmed by 5 bases and 1 base, with 6 bases remaining between them. Germline-derived CDR1 and CDR2 are SNHLY and FYNNEI.

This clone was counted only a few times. CDR3 sequence: CASSSGHHYNYGYTF. CDR3 DNA sequence: TGTGCCAGCAGCTCGGGACACCATTATAACTATGGCTACACCTTC. V and J are TRBV7-9 and TRBJ1-2; D is perhaps TRBD1 (6 bases). Germline V gene sequence: CDR1 SEHNR, CDR2 FQNEAQ (reference sequence). Deletions cut 4 bases from V and 1 base from J, with 13 bases between. The CDR3 is 15 amino acids.

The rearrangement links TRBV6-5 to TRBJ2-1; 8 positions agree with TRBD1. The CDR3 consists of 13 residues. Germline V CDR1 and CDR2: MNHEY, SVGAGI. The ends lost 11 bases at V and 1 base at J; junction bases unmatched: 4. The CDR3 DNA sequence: TGTGCCTGCCAGGGGGCTTCCTACAATGAGCAGTTCTTC. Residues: CACQGASYNEQFF.

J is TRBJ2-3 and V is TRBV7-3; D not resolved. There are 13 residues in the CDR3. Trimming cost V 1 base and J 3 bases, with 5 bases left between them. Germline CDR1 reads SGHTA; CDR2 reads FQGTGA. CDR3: CASSLILTDTQYF. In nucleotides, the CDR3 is TGTGCCAGCAGCTTAATACTAACAGATACGCAGTATTTT.

The chain's CDR3 is CSVEGGPNTGELFF. CDR3 nucleotide sequence: TGCAGCGTTGAAGGTGGGCCCAACACCGGGGAGCTGTTTTTT. The V and J genes are TRBV29-1 and TRBJ2-2; D is undetermined. Germline CDR1 reads SQVTM; CDR2 reads ANQGSEA. The V end lost 1 base, the J end lost 2 bases, and 8 bases lay between the germline ends. This CDR3 has 14 amino acids.

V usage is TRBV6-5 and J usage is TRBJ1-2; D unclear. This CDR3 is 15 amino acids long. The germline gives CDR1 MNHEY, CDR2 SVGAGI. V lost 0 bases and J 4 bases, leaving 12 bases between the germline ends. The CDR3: CASSYSRSNAYGYTF. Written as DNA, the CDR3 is TGTGCCAGCAGTTACTCGAGATCAAACGCCTATGGCTACACCTTC.

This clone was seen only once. In DNA form, the CDR3 reads TGTGCTAGTGCCGAGGGACAGAACACTGAAGCTTTCTTT. Translated, it gives CASAEGQNTEAFF. The chain recombines TRBV12-5 with TRBJ1-1; D is possibly TRBD1 (6 bases). Deletions cut 7 bases from V and 1 base from J, with 10 bases between. The CDR3 runs 13 residues. CDR1 and CDR2 from the germline V gene are LGHNT and FRNRAP.

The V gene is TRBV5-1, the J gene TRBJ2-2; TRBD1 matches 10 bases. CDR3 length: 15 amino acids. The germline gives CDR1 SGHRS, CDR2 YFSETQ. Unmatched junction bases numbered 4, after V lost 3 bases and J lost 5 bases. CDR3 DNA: TGCGCCAGCAGCTGGACAGGGGGAAATACCGGGGAGCTGTTTTTT. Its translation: CASSWTGGNTGELFF. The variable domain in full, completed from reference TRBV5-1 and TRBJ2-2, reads KAGVTQTPRYLIKTRGQQVTLSCSPISGHRSVSWYQQTPGQGLQFLFEYFSETQRNKGNFPGRFSGRQFSNSRSEMNVSTLELGDSALYLCASSWTGGNTGELFFGEGSRLTVL.

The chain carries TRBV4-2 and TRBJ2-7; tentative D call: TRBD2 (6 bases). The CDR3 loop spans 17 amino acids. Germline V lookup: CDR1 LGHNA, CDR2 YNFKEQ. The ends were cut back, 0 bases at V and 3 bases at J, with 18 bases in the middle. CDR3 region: CASSQEGAGTANYEQYF. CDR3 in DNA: TGTGCCAGCAGCCAAGAAGGGGCGGGAACAGCCAACTACGAGCAGTACTTC.

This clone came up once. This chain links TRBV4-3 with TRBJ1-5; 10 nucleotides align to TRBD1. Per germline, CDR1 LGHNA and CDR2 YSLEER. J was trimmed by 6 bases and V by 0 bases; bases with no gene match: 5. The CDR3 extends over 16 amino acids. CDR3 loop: CASSQDGGQGSQPQHF. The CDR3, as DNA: TGCGCCAGCAGCCAAGACGGGGGACAGGGGAGTCAGCCCCAGCATTTT.

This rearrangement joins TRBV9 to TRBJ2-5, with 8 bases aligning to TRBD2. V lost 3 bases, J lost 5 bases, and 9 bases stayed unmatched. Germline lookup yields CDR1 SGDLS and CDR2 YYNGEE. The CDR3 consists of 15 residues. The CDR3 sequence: CASSDPGLGPETQYF. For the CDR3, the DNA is TGTGCCAGCAGCGATCCGGGACTAGGGCCGGAGACCCAGTACTTC.

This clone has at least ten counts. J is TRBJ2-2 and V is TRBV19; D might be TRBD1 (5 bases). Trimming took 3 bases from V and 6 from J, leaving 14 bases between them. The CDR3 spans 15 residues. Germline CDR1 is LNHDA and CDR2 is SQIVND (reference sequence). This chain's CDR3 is CASSMGLQGAGELFF. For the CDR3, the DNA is TGTGCCAGTAGTATGGGGCTTCAGGGTGCCGGGGAGCTGTTTTTT.

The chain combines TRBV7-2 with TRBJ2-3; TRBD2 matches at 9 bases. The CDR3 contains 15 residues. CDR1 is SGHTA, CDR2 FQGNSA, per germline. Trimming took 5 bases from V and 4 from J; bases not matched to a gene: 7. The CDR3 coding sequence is TGTGCCAGCAGCCCATATAGCGGGGGTTCAGATACGCAGTATTTT. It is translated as CASSPYSGGSDTQYF.